This T cell receptor beta chain came from a study of T cell clonotyping in hematopoietic cell transplantation listed by TCRdb under 2021. At the level of the whole study: In the study, over a hundred blood samples were gathered from a few dozen consecutive transplant recipients and their related donors. Patient recruitment ran from 2015 to January 2017, and follow-up continued until late 2020 or death.

CDR1 and CDR2 were assigned from the germline V gene as SGHTA and FQGNSA. The CDR3 spans 15 residues, from the cysteine through the phenylalanine. Kept here is only the CDR3 DNA, which spans 45 bases and is read in frame from base 1. Germline trimming: 3 bases from V, 1 base from J; junction bases outside gene matches: 3. Blood samples for TCR beta sequencing were provided by related transplant donors. Nuclei Lysis Solution was used to extract genomic DNA from fresh or cryopreserved unfractionated peripheral blood mononuclear cells. On the study overall, not on this receptor specifically: Inverse Simpson Index values from donors and from recipients before transplant predicted broader TCR repertoire diversity after transplant. The sample size was limited, and because cells were not sorted, the contributions of CD4 and CD8 repertoires could not be separated. After transplant, TCR diversity in recipients dropped, and pathologically expanded clonotypes increased progressively from day 30 to day 180. Overlap with donor repertoires was found for only a small fraction of recipient repertoires, with over 95% found to appear de novo at the given depth.

Worth noting for this clone: Its specific antigen is unknown. No base quality information exists; no much larger clone differs at one position.

TCR beta CDR3 regions were amplified from genomic DNA with the immunoSEQ assay, a bias-controlled multiplex PCR using V- and J-specific primers. In a second PCR step, the CDR3 amplicons were tagged with a proprietary barcode plus Illumina adapter sequences. An Illumina MiSeq instrument was used to sequence the CDR3 libraries. Concerning the study's data processing: Export and quality control were done with immunoSEQ Analyzer 3.0, while downstream analyses used R Bioconductor and Immunarch. Only productive rearrangements in the normalized downsampled data set went into calculating the repertoire metrics. In the normalized cohort, clonotypes with more than 5 templates were defined as pathologically expanded. The Inverse Simpson Index served as the measure of repertoire diversity. To capture all clonotypes, the CMV-specificity analyses were run on the non-normalized data set. This is the immuneACCESS table as TCRdb keeps it, with only in-frame sequences that have V and J called. A part of the clones is gone; compared with another copy, unresolved V genes explain less than half, and the rest is unexplained. V, J and clone size derive from that table, while D and trimming were established from the DNA sequence. For this sample there are roughly 27,000 clones; 90% to 97% appear just once. In total, the top ten clones hold less than 1.5% of the sample.

Sequencing was carried out using peripheral blood mononuclear cells. This TCR came from a man in his fifties or sixties in good health. Some clones in this sample may be carry-over from other donors' samples. Rearrangement joined TRBV7-2 to TRBJ2-3, with 8 middle bases fitting TRBD1. CDR3 region: CASSFQTGGTDTQYF. The sequence in DNA is TGTGCCAGCAGCTTCCAGACAGGGGGCACAGATACGCAGTATTTT.